Presented here are 20 T cell receptor beta chains from one specimen sequenced in a study of T cell repertoires in cytomegalovirus infection. Their target antigens are unknown. TCRdb fed the reads into MiXCR, producing one record per CDR3 protein. The repertoire holds just under 500,000 distinct CDR3 sequences, about 33% seen once, with roughly 15% in the top ten. The sample in question was cultured PBMCs, obtained from culture after CMV antigen stimulation. Source of these receptors: a human donor in good health (CMV status not recorded). Some clones in this sample may be carry-over from other donors' samples.

This clonotype has at least ten counts. The chain has TRBV7-2 and TRBJ2-1; D might be TRBD2 (6 bases). V was shortened by 5 bases and J by 7 bases, with 12 bases between the two germline ends. The CDR3 covers 13 residues. Germline V gene sequence: CDR1 SGHTA, CDR2 FQGNSA. CDR3: CASSGGMGNEQFF. DNA for the CDR3: TGTGCCAGCAGCGGAGGGATGGGGAATGAGCAGTTCTTC.

This clonotype was counted a few times. DNA of the CDR3: TGTGCCAGCAGCTTTTTGTCCCGGGGGCTGAACAATGAGCAGTTCTTC. Its protein product is CASSFLSRGLNNEQFF. The J gene is TRBJ2-1, the V gene TRBV7-9; possibly TRBD1 or TRBD2 for D (6 bases each). Germline values: CDR1 SEHNR, CDR2 FQNEAQ (reference sequence). The V end was cut by 3 bases, the J end by 5 bases, with 17 bases between. CDR3 length: 16 residues.

V is TRBV5-1 and J is TRBJ2-5, with 7 nucleotides matching TRBD2. The CDR3 is 15 amino acids. CDR1 is SGHRS, CDR2 YFSETQ, per germline. The V and J ends lost 4 bases and 1 base, in that order; junction bases with no gene match: 7. The CDR3 bases are TGCGCCAGCAGCACGGGGGGACGGACCCAAGAGACCCAGTACTTC. Protein product: CASSTGGRTQETQYF.

The rearrangement joins TRBV7-2 to TRBJ2-5; 7 bases match TRBD2. Germline loops: CDR1 SGHTA, CDR2 FQGNSA. This CDR3 contains 14 residues. The V segment lost 5 bases and the J segment 7 bases; nucleotides outside the gene matches: 10. The CDR3 spells CASSPGDYRGTQYF. The DNA for the CDR3 is TGTGCCAGCAGCCCCGGGGACTATAGAGGGACCCAGTACTTC.

The chain has TRBV6-2 or TRBV6-3 and TRBJ2-5; unclear D gene. The V end was cut by 8 bases, the J end by 4 bases, with 11 bases between. Per germline, CDR1 MNHEY and CDR2 SVGEGT. This CDR3 has 12 residues. CDR3 loop: CASGHEPETQYF. The CDR3 DNA is TGTGCCAGCGGTCACGAACCAGAGACCCAGTACTTC.

This clonotype was seen a few times. CDR3 in DNA: TGTGCCAGCAGTTTAGGCCTGCAATACAATGAGCAGTTCTTC. This sequence encodes CASSLGLQYNEQFF. The chain combines TRBV12-3 or TRBV12-4 with TRBJ2-1, with no clear D. CDR3 length: 14 amino acids. V was shortened by 1 base and J by 4 bases, with 8 bases between the two germline ends.

This clonotype was counted between two and nine times. The chain couples TRBV29-1 to TRBJ2-2; 7 positions agree with TRBD2. J was trimmed by 1 base and V by 2 bases; bases with no gene match: 4. In germline, CDR1 is SQVTM, CDR2 ANQGSEA. The CDR3 spans 15 residues. CDR3 amino acids: CSVESGGRNTGELFF. The DNA for the CDR3 is TGCAGCGTTGAATCTGGCGGGAGGAACACCGGGGAGCTGTTTTTT.

This chain connects TRBV2 to TRBJ2-7; D may be TRBD1 (5 bases). V was trimmed by 6 bases and J by 4 bases, leaving 10 bases between them. Germline V gives CDR1 SNHLY, CDR2 FYNNEI. This CDR3 comprises 12 residues. CDR3 protein: CASRVTVYEQYV. DNA for the CDR3: TGTGCCAGCAGGGTGACAGTTTACGAGCAGTACGTC.

This chain's CDR3 is CASSLSGTGGRTDTQYF. The CDR3 DNA reads TGTGCCAGCAGTTTATCGGGGACAGGAGGGAGGACAGATACGCAGTATTTT. This chain joins TRBV28 and TRBJ2-3; TRBD1 matches 8 bases. Germline V lookup: CDR1 MDHEN, CDR2 SYDVKM. V dropped 1 base and J dropped 3; count of bases not matched to a gene: 9. This CDR3 region has 17 residues.

This chain links TRBV7-6 with TRBJ2-2; 7 nucleotides align to TRBD1. The V gene end was trimmed by 5 bases and the J gene end by 9 bases; junction bases not matched to a gene: 6. CDR3 length: 13 residues. CDR1 SGHVS and CDR2 FNYEAQ come from the germline V gene. CDR3 in amino acids: CASSMNRGRELFF. Here the CDR3 DNA reads TGTGCCAGCAGCATGAACAGGGGCCGGGAGCTGTTTTTT. The variable domain in full, completed from reference TRBV7-6 and TRBJ2-2, reads GAGVSQSPRYKVTKRGQDVALRCDPISGHVSLYWYRQALGQGPEFLTYFNYEAQQDKSGLPNDRFSAERPEGSISTLTIQRTEQRDSAMYRCASSMNRGRELFFGEGSRLTVL.

V and J are TRBV5-8 and TRBJ2-4; tentative D call: TRBD2 (6 bases). The CDR3 extends over 14 amino acids. Trimming removed 1 base at V and 6 bases at J, with 11 bases between. Germline V CDR1 and CDR2: SGHTS, YDEGEE. CDR3 sequence: CASSLKGLLNIQYF. DNA for the CDR3: TGTGCCAGCAGCTTGAAGGGACTCCTAAACATTCAGTACTTC. Full variable domain (rest looked up from reference TRBV5-8 and TRBJ2-4): EAGVTQSPTHLIKTRGQQATLRCSPISGHTSVYWYQQALGLGLQFLLWYDEGEERNRGNFPPRFSGRQFPNYSSELNVNALELEDSALYLCASSLKGLLNIQYFGAGTRLSVL.

V is TRBV25-1 and J is TRBJ2-1; 9 bases fit TRBD2. The CDR3 runs to 14 residues. Germline lookup yields CDR1 MGHDK and CDR2 SYGVNS. J lost 9 bases, V lost 7 bases, and 10 bases had no gene match. For the CDR3, the DNA is TGTGCCAGCAACGGGGCGGGAGGGCGACCTGAGCAGTTCTTC. This codes for CASNGAGGRPEQFF.

The chain's CDR3 is CASSYRTPRDTGELFF. In DNA, the CDR3 is TGTGCCAGCAGTTATAGGACCCCCAGGGACACCGGGGAGCTGTTTTTT. This rearrangement joins TRBV6-2 or TRBV6-3 to TRBJ2-2, with D possibly being TRBD1 (5 bases). Trimming pared 3 bases from V and 3 bases from J, leaving 14 bases between. The CDR3 has 16 residues. Germline assignment: CDR1 MNHEY and CDR2 SVGEGT.

This clonotype was seen ten or more times. The chain has TRBV7-2 and TRBJ2-5; D may be TRBD1 or TRBD2 (6 bases each). CDR3 length: 14 residues. V was cut by 5 bases and J by 5 bases, with 15 bases left in between. Germline assignment: CDR1 SGHTA and CDR2 FQGNSA. The CDR3 DNA is TGTGCCAGCAGCAAAAACAGGGCGGGGGAGACCCAGTACTTC. This gives the protein CASSKNRAGETQYF. The whole variable domain, remainder taken from reference TRBV7-2 and TRBJ2-5, is GAGVSQSPSNKVTEKGKDVELRCDPISGHTALYWYRQSLGQGLEFLIYFQGNSAPDKSGLPSDRFSAERTGGSVSTLTIQRTQQEDSAVYLCASSKNRAGETQYFGPGTRLLVL.

The gene calls are TRBV6-6 and TRBJ2-7; the D is unclear. Trimming cost V 6 bases and J 4 bases, with 7 bases left between them. The CDR3 sequence is 11 residues long. The germline CDR1 and CDR2 sequences are MNHNY and SVGAGI (reference sequence). The CDR3 DNA reads as TGTGCCAGCAGGCTGGGGTACGAGCAGTACTTC. It translates to CASRLGYEQYF.

The chain combines TRBV4-1 with TRBJ1-6; D not resolved. The V end was cut by 4 bases, the J end by 11 bases, with 12 bases between. The CDR3 totals 13 residues. CDR1 and CDR2 from the germline V gene are MGHRA and YSYEKL. DNA of the CDR3: TGCGCCAGCAGCCCCCTCGCGGTGACACCCCTCCACTTT. Amino acid sequence: CASSPLAVTPLHF.

The genes are TRBV5-5 and TRBJ2-3; D not resolved. Trimming shortened V by 9 bases and J by 4 bases, and 21 bases separated the two germline ends. The CDR3 loop spans 15 amino acids. Germline V gives CDR1 SGHKS, CDR2 YYEKEE (reference sequence). CDR3 bases: TGTGCCACCACCGAGTATTCTGGTACCCCAGATACGCAGTATTTT. Its protein product is CATTEYSGTPDTQYF.

The chain carries TRBV12-3 or TRBV12-4 and TRBJ1-1; TRBD1 matches 8 bases. V shed 3 bases, J shed 1 base, and the junction held 4 bases outside the gene matches. The CDR3 is 15 amino acids. The CDR3 DNA reads TGTGCCAGCAGTTTCAGGGGGCGCGGGAACACTGAAGCTTTCTTT. Translating it yields CASSFRGRGNTEAFF.

J is TRBJ2-3 and V is TRBV7-3, with 9 bases aligning to TRBD2. Germline V gene sequence: CDR1 SGHTA, CDR2 FQGTGA. Losses at the gene ends were 1 base for V and 4 bases for J; bases not matched to a gene: 3. The CDR3 length is 15 residues. The CDR3 bases are TGTGCCAGCAGCTTAAGCGGGGGGGTCGCAGATACGCAGTATTTT. As protein: CASSLSGGVADTQYF.

The rearrangement links TRBV6-1 to TRBJ1-5; D gene uncertain. Germline V lookup: CDR1 MNHNS, CDR2 SASEGT. V lost 3 bases and J 7 bases, leaving 16 bases between the germline ends. There are 15 residues in the CDR3. The CDR3 protein is CASSEGRRGNQPQHF. The CDR3 region has the DNA TGTGCCAGCAGTGAGGGGAGGCGGGGTAACCAGCCCCAGCATTTT.